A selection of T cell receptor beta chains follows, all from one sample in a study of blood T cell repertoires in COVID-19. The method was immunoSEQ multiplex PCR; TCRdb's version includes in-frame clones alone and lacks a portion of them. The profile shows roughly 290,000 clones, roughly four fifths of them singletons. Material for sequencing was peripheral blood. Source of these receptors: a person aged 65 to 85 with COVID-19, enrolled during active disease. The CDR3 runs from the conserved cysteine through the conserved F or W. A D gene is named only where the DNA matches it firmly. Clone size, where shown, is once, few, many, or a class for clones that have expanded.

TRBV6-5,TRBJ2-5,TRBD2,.,TGTGCCAGCAGTTACTCCCTAGCGGGAGCCAAAGAGACCCAGTACTTC,CASSYSLAGAKETQYF
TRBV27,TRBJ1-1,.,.,TGTGCCAGCAGTTTTCGGTCTCCTACAGGGTTTAACACTGAAGCTTTCTTT,CASSFRSPTGFNTEAFF
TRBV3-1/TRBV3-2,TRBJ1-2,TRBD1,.,TGTGCCAGCAGCCCCGCGGACAGGGGTCTCAGTAATGGCTACACCTTC,CASSPADRGLSNGYTF
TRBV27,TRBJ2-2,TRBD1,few,TGTGCCAGCAGAGGGACAGGGGTCACCGGGGAGCTGTTTTTT,CASRGTGVTGELFF
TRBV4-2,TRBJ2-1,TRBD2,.,TGTGCCAGCAGCCAAGAGGGGGGGGGACTAGCGGGAGCCGATGAGCAGTTCTTC,CASSQEGGGLAGADEQFF
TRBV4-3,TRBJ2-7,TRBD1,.,TGCGCCAGCAGCCAAGATAGGACAGGGAGAACCTACGAGCAGTACTTC,CASSQDRTGRTYEQYF
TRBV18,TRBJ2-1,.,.,TGTGCCAGCTCACCATCTCGGCTCCGCTTAGGAGGGCCGAAAGGGGCTCAGGGTGAGCAGTTCTTC,CASSPSRLRLGGPKGAQGEQFF
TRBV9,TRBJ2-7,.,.,TGTGCCAGCAGCGTAGCGGCGGGGACGTCCTACGAGCAGTACTTC,CASSVAAGTSYEQYF
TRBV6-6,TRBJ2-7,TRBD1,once,TGTGCCAGCAGTAAGCCGGGACAGGGTACATACGAGCAGTACTTC,CASSKPGQGTYEQYF
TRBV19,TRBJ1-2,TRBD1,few,TGTGCCAGTAGCCAACTAGGACAGGGTTTCGGTGGCTACACCTTC,CASSQLGQGFGGYTF
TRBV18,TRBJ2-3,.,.,TGTGCCACCGGCGTTAGGCAGGCCCCAGATACGCAGTATTTT,CATGVRQAPDTQYF
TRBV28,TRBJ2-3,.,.,TGTGCCAGCAGTTTACTGCCGGGAACAGGGTTGGGAGATACGCAGTATTTT,CASSLLPGTGLGDTQYF
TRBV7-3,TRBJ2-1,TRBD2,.,TGTGCCAGCAGCAACAAGCCGGGGGTTTCCAGCGGGGTTTGGAATGAGCAGTTCTTC,CASSNKPGVSSGVWNEQFF
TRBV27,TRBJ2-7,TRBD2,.,TGTGCCAGCAGTCTGTCGACTAGCGGGATTTACGAGCAGTACTTC,CASSLSTSGIYEQYF
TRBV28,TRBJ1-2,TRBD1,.,TGTGCCAGCGAGGACAGGGAAGGGAGGGGGGTCGCTAAAGGCTACACCTTC,CASEDREGRGVAKGYTF
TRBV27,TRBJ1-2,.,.,TGTGCCAGCAGTTTCAAAGCGCGGGACGGAACTTATGGCTACACCTTC,CASSFKARDGTYGYTF
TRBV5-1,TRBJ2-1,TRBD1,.,TGCGCCAGCAGCTTGGACAGGGGTGGAAATGAGCAGTTCTTC,CASSLDRGGNEQFF
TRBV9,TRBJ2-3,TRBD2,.,TGTGCCAGCAGCGTAGGGGCTAGCGGGGGCACAGATACGCAGTATTTT,CASSVGASGGTDTQYF
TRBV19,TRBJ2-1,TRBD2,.,TGTGCCAGTAGTACCGTCGGGACTAGCGGGATCAATGAGCAGTTCTTC,CASSTVGTSGINEQFF
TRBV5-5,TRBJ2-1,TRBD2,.,TGTGCCAGCAGATCGAGCGGGGGGCTAGTGAATGAGCAGTTCTTC,CASRSSGGLVNEQFF
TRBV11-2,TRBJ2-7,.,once,TGTGCCAGCAGCCTCCAGGGAACACTAACCCCCTACGAGCAGTACTTC,CASSLQGTLTPYEQYF
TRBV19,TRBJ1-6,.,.,TGTGCCAGTAGTATGGGCACTGGCTCCTATAATTCACCCCTCCACTTT,CASSMGTGSYNSPLHF
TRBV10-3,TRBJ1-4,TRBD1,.,TGTGCCATTAAACAGGGGGCGCGGGGAAGTAATGAAAAACTGTTTTTT,CAIKQGARGSNEKLFF
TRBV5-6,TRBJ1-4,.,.,TGTGCCAGCAGCCTCGGTACTAATGAAAAACTGTTTTTT,CASSLGTNEKLFF
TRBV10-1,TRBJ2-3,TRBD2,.,TGCGCCAGTTATAGCGGGAGCACAGATACGCAGTATTTT,CASYSGSTDTQYF
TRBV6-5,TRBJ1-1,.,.,TGTGCCAGCAGGACTAACATGAACACTGAAGCTTTCTTT,CASRTNMNTEAFF
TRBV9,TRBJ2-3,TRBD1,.,TGTGCCAGCAGTCCAAGCACAGGGGGCTCTGTAGATACGCAGTATTTT,CASSPSTGGSVDTQYF
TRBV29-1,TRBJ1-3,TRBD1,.,TGCAGCGTAGCAGGGACAGGGACCTCTGGAAACACCATATATTTT,CSVAGTGTSGNTIYF
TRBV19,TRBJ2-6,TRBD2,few,TGTGCCAGTAGTATAGGGGGACTAGGGGCTGGGGCCAACGTCCTGACTTTC,CASSIGGLGAGANVLTF
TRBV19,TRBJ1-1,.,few,TGTGCCAGTACAGGGGAGCTGAACACTGAAGCTTTCTTT,CASTGELNTEAFF
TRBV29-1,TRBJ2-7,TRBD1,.,TGCAGCGTCCAGGGGGGGACAGGGAGCTCCTACGAGCAGTACTTC,CSVQGGTGSSYEQYF
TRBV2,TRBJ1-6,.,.,TGTGCCAGCCGGAACAGCAATTCACCCCTCCACTTT,CASRNSNSPLHF
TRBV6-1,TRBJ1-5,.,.,TGTGCCAGCAGTGAAGGGGCGTCCGGTCAGCCCCAGCATTTT,CASSEGASGQPQHF
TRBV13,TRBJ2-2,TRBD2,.,TGTGCCAGCACCCAGCTCACGGGGGGGACGCTGAACACCGGGGAGCTGTTTTTT,CASTQLTGGTLNTGELFF
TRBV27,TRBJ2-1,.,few,TGTGCCAGCAGGATCACAGGTCGCAATGAGCAGTTCTTC,CASRITGRNEQFF
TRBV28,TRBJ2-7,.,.,TGTGCCAGCAGTTTGCTACGCGAGCAGTACTTC,CASSLLREQYF
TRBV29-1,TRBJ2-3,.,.,TGCAGCGTTGAAGAAACAGGAGCAAACACAGATACGCAGTATTTT,CSVEETGANTDTQYF
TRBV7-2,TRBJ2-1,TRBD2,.,TGTGCCAGCAGCTTAGCGATAGGGACTAGCTCGGACAATGAGCAGTTCTTC,CASSLAIGTSSDNEQFF
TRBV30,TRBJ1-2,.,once,TGTGCCTGGAGAAAAAGGGACATCGCTAACTATGGCTACACCTTC,CAWRKRDIANYGYTF
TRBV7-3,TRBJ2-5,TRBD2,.,TGTGCCAGCAGCTTTGGACTAGCGGGAGGGCGCGAAGAGACCCAGTACTTC,CASSFGLAGGREETQYF
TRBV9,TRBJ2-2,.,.,TGTGCCAGCAGCGGGAGGACTACTCTCCCCGGGGAGCTGTTTTTT,CASSGRTTLPGELFF
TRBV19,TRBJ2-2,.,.,TGTGCCAGTAGTATAAGGCGTGGAGGGGACTTTACCGGGGAGCTGTTTTTT,CASSIRRGGDFTGELFF
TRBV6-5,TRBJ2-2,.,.,TGTGCCAGCAGTCGCTCGACAACTAACACCGGGGAGCTGTTTTTT,CASSRSTTNTGELFF
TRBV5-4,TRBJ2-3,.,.,TGTGCCAGCAGCGATTATAACACCCACACAGATACGCAGTATTTT,CASSDYNTHTDTQYF
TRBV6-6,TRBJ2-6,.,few,TGTGCCAGCAGTTACGTGGGCGCTGGGGCCAACGTCCTGACTTTC,CASSYVGAGANVLTF
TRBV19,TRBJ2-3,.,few,TGTGCCAGTAGAGCGGCTAGCACAGATACGCAGTATTTT,CASRAASTDTQYF
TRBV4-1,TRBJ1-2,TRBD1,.,TGCGCCAGCAGCCAGAGACAGGGGGTTAACTATGGCTACACCTTC,CASSQRQGVNYGYTF
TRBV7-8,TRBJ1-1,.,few,TGTGCCAGCAGCTTCCGGACGGGGGGGAACACTGAAGCTTTCTTT,CASSFRTGGNTEAFF
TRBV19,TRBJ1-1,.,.,TGTGCCAGTAGTATAGAGGTCAGAATTTACACTGAAGCTTTCTTT,CASSIEVRIYTEAFF
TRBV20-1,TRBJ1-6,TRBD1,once,TGCAGTGCTAGTAGAACAGGGGGCTATAATTCACCCCTCCACTTT,CSASRTGGYNSPLHF
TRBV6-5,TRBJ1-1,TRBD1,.,TGTGCCAGCAGGGGACAGGGGCACATGAACACTGAAGCTTTCTTT,CASRGQGHMNTEAFF
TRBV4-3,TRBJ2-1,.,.,TGCGCCAGCAGCCCCAGCGGTCTTAGCTCCTACAATGAGCAGTTCTTC,CASSPSGLSSYNEQFF
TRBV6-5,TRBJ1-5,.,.,TGTGCCAGCAGGAACAGATGGAGCAATCAGCCCCAGCATTTT,CASRNRWSNQPQHF
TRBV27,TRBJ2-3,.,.,TGTGCCAGCAGTTCCCGACAGTTGGCGTGGTCTTTTAGCACAGATACGCAGTATTTT,CASSSRQLAWSFSTDTQYF
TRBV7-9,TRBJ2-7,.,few,TGTGCCAGCGGTGGGCCTCTTAGCGAGCAGTACTTC,CASGGPLSEQYF